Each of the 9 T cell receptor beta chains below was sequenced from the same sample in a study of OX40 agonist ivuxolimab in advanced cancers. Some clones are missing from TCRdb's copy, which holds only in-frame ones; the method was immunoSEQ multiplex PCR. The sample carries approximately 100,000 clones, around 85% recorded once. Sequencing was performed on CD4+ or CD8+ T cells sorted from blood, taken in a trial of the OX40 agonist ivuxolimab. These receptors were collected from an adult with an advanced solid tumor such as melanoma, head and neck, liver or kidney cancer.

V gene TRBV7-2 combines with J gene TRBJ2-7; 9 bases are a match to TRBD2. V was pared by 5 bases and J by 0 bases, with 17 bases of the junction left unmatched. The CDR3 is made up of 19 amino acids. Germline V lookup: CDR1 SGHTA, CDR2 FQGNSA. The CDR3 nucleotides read TGTGCCAGCAGCCAGAAAGCGGGAGGAACACCTTGGACCTCCTACGAGCAGTACTTC. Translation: CASSQKAGGTPWTSYEQYF.

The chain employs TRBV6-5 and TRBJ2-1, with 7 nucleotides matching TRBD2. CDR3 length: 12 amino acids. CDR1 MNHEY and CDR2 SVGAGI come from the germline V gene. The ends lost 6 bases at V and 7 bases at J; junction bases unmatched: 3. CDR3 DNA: TGTGCCAGCAGCAGGACTAGGAATGAGCAGTTCTTC. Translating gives CASSRTRNEQFF.

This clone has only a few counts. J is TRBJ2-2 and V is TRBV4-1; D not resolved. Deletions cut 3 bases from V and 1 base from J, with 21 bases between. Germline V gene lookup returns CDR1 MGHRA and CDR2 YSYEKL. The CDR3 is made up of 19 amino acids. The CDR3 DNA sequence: TGCGCCAGCAGCCAGCCAAATTTGCGGAGTAGCCGGAACACCGGGGAGCTGTTTTTT. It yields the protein CASSQPNLRSSRNTGELFF.

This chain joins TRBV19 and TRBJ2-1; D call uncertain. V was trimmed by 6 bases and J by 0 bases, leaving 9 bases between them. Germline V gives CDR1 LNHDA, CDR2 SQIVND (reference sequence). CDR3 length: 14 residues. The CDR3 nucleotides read TGTGCCAGTAGGGACCTAAGCTCCTACAATGAGCAGTTCTTC. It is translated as CASRDLSSYNEQFF.

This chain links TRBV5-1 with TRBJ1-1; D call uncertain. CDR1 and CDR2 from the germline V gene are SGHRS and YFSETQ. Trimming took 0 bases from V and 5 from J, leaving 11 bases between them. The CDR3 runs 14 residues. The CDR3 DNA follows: TGCGCCAGCAGCTTGGACGGTGGTTGGACTGAAGCTTTCTTT. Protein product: CASSLDGGWTEAFF.

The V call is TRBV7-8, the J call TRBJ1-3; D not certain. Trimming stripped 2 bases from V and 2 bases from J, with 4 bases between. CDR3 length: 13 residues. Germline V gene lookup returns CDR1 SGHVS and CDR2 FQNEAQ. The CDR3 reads CASSLSAGNTIYF. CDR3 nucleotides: TGTGCCAGCAGCTTATCCGCTGGAAACACCATATATTTT.

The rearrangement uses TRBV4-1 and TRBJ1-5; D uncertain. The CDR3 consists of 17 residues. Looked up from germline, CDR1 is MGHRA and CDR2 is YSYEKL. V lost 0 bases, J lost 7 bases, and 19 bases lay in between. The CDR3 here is CASSQEGLGGYHQPQHF. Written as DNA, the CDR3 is TGCGCCAGCAGCCAAGAAGGTCTAGGAGGGTACCACCAGCCCCAGCATTTT.

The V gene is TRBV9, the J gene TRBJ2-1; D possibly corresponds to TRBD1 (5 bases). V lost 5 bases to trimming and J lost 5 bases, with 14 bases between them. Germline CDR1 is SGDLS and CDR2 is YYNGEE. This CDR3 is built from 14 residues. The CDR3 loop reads CASSAGFFNNEQFF. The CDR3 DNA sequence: TGTGCCAGCAGTGCAGGGTTTTTTAACAATGAGCAGTTCTTC.

CDR3 loop: CASSQRGYEQYF. The CDR3 region has the DNA TGCGCCAGCAGCCAAAGGGGCTACGAGCAGTACTTC. The gene calls are TRBV4-1 and TRBJ2-7, with a possible D match to TRBD1 (5 bases). The germline V gene has CDR1 MGHRA and CDR2 YSYEKL. The CDR3 loop spans 12 amino acids. Trimming pared 2 bases from V and 3 bases from J, leaving 5 bases between.